This T cell receptor (beta chain) was documented in a study of regulatory T cells in long-lasting Graves disease. This CDR3 has 16 amino acids. Germline values: CDR1 MNHEY, CDR2 SVGAGI. The V end lost 1 base, the J end lost 4 bases, and 17 bases lay between the germline ends. Construction of TCR beta libraries relied on iRepertoire HTBI primers and on Arm-PCR targeting CDR3 regions. TCRdb passed the multiplex PCR reads through MiXCR, listing each CDR3 protein once. This table holds under 450,000 distinct CDR3 sequences, about 17% found once. Noted time point: newly diagnosed GD, antithyroid drugs for less than 3 months. RNA isolated from PBMCs was used to make the TCR library. Patients were enrolled at an endocrinology department in Xi'an, China. Broader study findings: Thyroid tissue was not studied; only peripheral blood was.

This clonotype was seen only a few times. Its antigen is still unknown. The same data also went into a second study, on T cells in Graves' hyperthyroidism and ophthalmopathy.

The TCR originated in a woman younger than 30 with Graves disease. The starting material was peripheral blood mononuclear cells (PBMCs), obtained at new diagnosis, from a patient treated with antithyroid drugs. The chain recombines TRBV6-5 with TRBJ2-7; D call uncertain. CDR3 protein: CASSYWAPSVTYEQYF. The CDR3, as DNA: TGTGCCAGCAGTTACTGGGCCCCATCCGTAACTTACGAGCAGTACTTC.